This T cell receptor (beta chain) was profiled in a study of blood T cells in healthy people across ages. Background on the study: The capture of about one barcoded beta molecule per two T cells was achieved by template switching.

Using a J-beta primer mix together with a sample-barcoded 5' primer, a second PCR was run for about 6 to 12 cycles. Any given sample supplied a minimum of 2.5 million CDR3-containing paired-end reads. From the 5' RACE reads, TCRdb called clonotypes with MiXCR, one entry per CDR3 protein. The repertoire holds hundreds of thousands of distinct CDR3 sequences, with 20% to 25% as singletons. General study points: The fall in TCR beta diversity per million T cells was roughly linear with age.

A remark on this clonotype: Antigen specificity is unknown.

This CDR3 has 16 amino acids. V dropped 5 bases and J dropped 3; count of bases not matched to a gene: 9. The gene calls are TRBV12-3 or TRBV12-4 and TRBJ2-3, with 9 bases lining up with TRBD2. The sample was blood. This TCR was sampled from a man aged 65 to 79 in good health. The CDR3 nucleotides are TGTGCCAGCAGTACTATAGCGGGAGTTTCTACAGATACGCAGTATTTT. This gives the protein CASSTIAGVSTDTQYF.